This T cell receptor beta chain was captured in a study of regulatory T cells in long-lasting Graves disease (dated by TCRdb to the early 2020s). Background for the entire study: Antithyroid drugs had been taken for less than 3 months by newly diagnosed Graves' disease patients. This study used TCR sequencing and RNA sequencing of peripheral blood to compare persistent Graves' disease patients against newly diagnosed Graves' disease patients. The study was conducted in China and was registered as a clinical trial. A total of 35 or so samples were covered by TCR sequencing, comprising about 13 persistent and roughly 20 newly diagnosed Graves' disease patients. What the research found in general, with its limitations: Sequencing and analysis were restricted to the TCR beta chain. A larger number of public clonotypes was shared among persistent patients (approximately 2,600) than among newly diagnosed patients (approximately 1,000). Peripheral blood alone was examined, since thyroid tissue, which constituted the primary lesion, could not be accessed. Compared with newly diagnosed patients, persistent Graves' disease patients had lower TCR Shannon entropy and fewer highly expanded clones, which suggests clonal expansion. Preferential use of TRBV28, TRBJ1-2 and TRBJ2-5 was observed in persistent disease, whereas TRBV20-1 and TRBJ2-1 were favored in newly diagnosed disease. As a limitation, the authors acknowledged that the small sample size may reduce accuracy.

This clonotype occurred once. Its antigen specificity is not known. Per-nucleotide qualities are absent, and no much larger clonotype sits a single base away. Just one read gives weak support. The receptor library was made with multiplex PCR. The sequencer was an Illumina HiSeq 4000. To build TCR beta libraries, CDR3 regions were amplified by Arm-PCR using iRepertoire HTBI primers. Before sequencing, the PCR products went through gel purification. Concerning the study's data processing: Gene usage analysis of CDR3 amino acid clonotypes relied on the roughly 60 TRBV and around 13 TRBJ segments identified across samples. Filtered high-quality paired reads were merged into contigs using COPE and FqMerger. Contigs were aligned with BLAST to IMGT TRBV, TRBD and TRBJ reference genes, and CDR3 was defined per IMGT. Clonotypes above 0.1% frequency were classified as highly expanded clones. Repertoire diversity was measured by Shannon entropy, and V-J evenness by the Gini coefficient. A clonotype was considered public if more than one individual shared it. The public reads were run again by TCRdb, first through fastp at Q25 and then through MiXCR, and only productive beta chains were kept. Under each unique CDR3 protein, matching rows form one entry showing the most common genes and DNA. TCRdb's processing, not the authors' own work, is the source of the V and J calls. In this sample the table shows approximately 360,000 distinct CDR3 sequences, approximately 10% of which occur a single time. The ten largest account for about 20% of the sample.

The meaning of the sample's time point label: newly diagnosed GD, antithyroid drugs for less than 3 months. RNA was extracted from PBMCs in TRIzol for both TCR sequencing and RNA sequencing. The diagnosis of Graves' disease was made according to American Thyroid Association guidelines. The patients came from an endocrinology department in Xi'an, China. From each patient, nine milliliters of peripheral blood was collected into an EDTA anticoagulant tube. Ficoll Paque Plus density gradient separation was used to isolate PBMCs, and no further T cell sorting was done. An Agilent 2100 Bioanalyzer and agarose gel were used to check RNA quality, and a NanoDrop 2000 was used to measure RNA concentration. Per the germline V gene, SGDLS is the CDR1 and YYNGEE is the CDR2. V is cut back by 3 bases and J by 1 base, with 2 bases in the junction unmatched. The CDR3 contains 14 residues, cysteine and phenylalanine counted. Only the CDR3 DNA is retained, 42 bases long and in frame from the first base.

The same specimen was also included in a second study, on T cells in Graves' hyperthyroidism and ophthalmopathy. As the second paper documents: Graves' hyperthyroidism was defined as stable when no progression to ophthalmopathy occurred over 18 months of follow-up. Hyperthyroidism patients were newly diagnosed, had a disease duration of under 2 months, and were aged 18 to 65 years. Exclusion was applied to patients with uncontrolled infections, other autoimmune diseases, pregnancy or lactation. Diagnoses relied on clinical symptoms, serum thyroxine and TRAb, thyroid ultrasound and orbital computed tomography. The TCR CDR3 was subjected to a first round of RT-PCR using the HTBI primer set and the Qiagen OneStep RT-PCR kit. Blood samples also contained most of the expanded thyroid clonotypes (frequency above 0.001), which suggests that blood repertoires may reflect thyroid immune responses. A model built on a 13 V-J signature distinguished ophthalmopathy from stable hyperthyroidism, reaching 87.88% sensitivity and around 81% specificity in cross-validation and 80%/75% in testing. In validation, the model predicted progression to ophthalmopathy with roughly 70% sensitivity and 72.22% specificity, a median of 6.5 months before onset. To identify distinguishing TCR V-J signatures, a discovery cohort of some 99 patients was used, comprising under 45 with Graves' ophthalmopathy and 57 with stable Graves' hyperthyroidism. Prospective prediction of ophthalmopathy was tested in an independent validation cohort consisting of some 18 hyperthyroidism patients and approximately 16 patients who later progressed to ophthalmopathy. The approximately 98 discovery patients were randomly divided into training and test sets at a 7:3 ratio. The study also compared thyroid tissue and blood T-cell repertoires from over 5 Graves' hyperthyroidism patients. Following sampling, methimazole starting at 30 mg daily was given to hyperthyroidism patients, and high-dose intravenous methylprednisolone was given to ophthalmopathy patients. Libraries were constructed in a second round of multiplex PCR, after which size selection and purification were carried out. Libraries were sequenced paired-end with 100 bp reads on an Illumina HiSeq2000. SOAPnuke was used to process the raw data, removing reads that contained adapters or uncalled bases, had a mean Phred below 15, or lacked an exact match to the constant primer or identifier. COPE v1.2.5 was used to merge high-quality paired reads, and clonotypes were defined as unique nucleotide sequences. MiTCR v1.1 was used to align the clonotypes against IMGT TRBV, TRBD and TRBJ reference segments. Only V-J combinations with frequency above 0.0001, covering 99% to 99.2% of repertoires, were analysed. A TCS score was defined as the ratio between F50 (clonal expansion) and ExV (chaos), using BLOSUM62-based TCRdist between CDR3 peptides within each V-J. Welch's t-statistics and random forest reduced around 520 V-J features to about 13, which were used in a naive Bayes classifier (R e1071). Sample size was not statistically predetermined, and blinding of investigators to group allocation was not performed. According to the paper, TCR Vbeta CDR3 sequencing was carried out on some 130 peripheral blood samples, which came from more than 40 ophthalmopathy, 80 or so hyperthyroidism and around 17 progressor patients.

Recombination joined TRBV9 with TRBJ2-5; 8 bases in the junction line up with TRBD2. The receptor was isolated from a young woman with Graves disease. Donor details come from another sample of the same person, matched by shared clones. The input for sequencing was peripheral blood mononuclear cells (PBMCs), taken at new diagnosis, from a patient treated with antithyroid drugs. This receptor has the CDR3 CASSGTSRQETQYF. The DNA sequence is TGTGCCAGCAGCGGGACTAGCCGCCAAGAGACCCAGTACTTC.